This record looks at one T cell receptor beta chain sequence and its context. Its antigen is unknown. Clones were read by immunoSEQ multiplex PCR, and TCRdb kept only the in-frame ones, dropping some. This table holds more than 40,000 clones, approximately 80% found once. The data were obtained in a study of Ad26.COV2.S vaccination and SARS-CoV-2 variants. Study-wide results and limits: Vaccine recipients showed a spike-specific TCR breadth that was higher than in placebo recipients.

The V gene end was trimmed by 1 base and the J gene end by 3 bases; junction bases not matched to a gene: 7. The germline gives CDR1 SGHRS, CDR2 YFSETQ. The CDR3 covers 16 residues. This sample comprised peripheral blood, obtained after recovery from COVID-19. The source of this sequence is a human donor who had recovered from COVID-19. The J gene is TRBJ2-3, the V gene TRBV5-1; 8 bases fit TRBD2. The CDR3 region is CASSLNGGGTTDTQYF. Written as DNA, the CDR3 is TGCGCCAGCAGCTTGAATGGCGGGGGGACGACAGATACGCAGTATTTT. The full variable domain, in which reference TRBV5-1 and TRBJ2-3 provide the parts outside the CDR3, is KAGVTQTPRYLIKTRGQQVTLSCSPISGHRSVSWYQQTPGQGLQFLFEYFSETQRNKGNFPGRFSGRQFSNSRSEMNVSTLELGDSALYLCASSLNGGGTTDTQYFGPGTRLTVL.